A selection of T cell receptor beta chains follows, all from one sample in a study of T cell responses to AZD1222 COVID-19 vaccine. TCRdb keeps only in-frame clones here, not all; method: immunoSEQ multiplex PCR. The sample has 200,000 to 250,000 clones, less than 95% seen once. This material consisted of peripheral blood, taken 28 days after the second dose of the MenACWY control vaccine. The receptor set was obtained from an adult who received the MenACWY meningococcal vaccine as a control. CDR3s leave out the opening cysteine and the closing phenylalanine or tryptophan. Fields, in order: V gene, J gene, D gene, CDR3 protein. The D gene is left open where the match is weak.

>TRBV7-9|TRBJ1-4|-
ASSVGQPGLTNEKLF
>TRBV30|TRBJ1-2|-
ASQSYGYT
>TRBV14|TRBJ1-2|-
ASSQVGSNYGYT
>TRBV18|TRBJ1-2|TRBD1
ASSQLSRGQNYGYT
>TRBV30|TRBJ1-1|-
AWSTKSWDMNTEAF
>TRBV11-2|TRBJ2-7|TRBD2
ASSKRLAGAYEQY
>TRBV18|TRBJ2-1|-
ASSLQDEQF
>TRBV27|TRBJ2-7|TRBD2
ASSARLAGTIHEQY
>TRBV19|TRBJ1-6|-
ASSTLQVQDSPLH
>TRBV30|TRBJ2-1|-
ACMAPYNEQF
>TRBV30|TRBJ2-1|TRBD2
AWSGAGGPYNEQF
>TRBV27|TRBJ1-6|TRBD1
ASSLGRGRDSPLH
>TRBV19|TRBJ1-1|-
ASSTQDSLNTEAF
>TRBV21-1|TRBJ2-5|-
ASSKVIKGIPWTQY
>TRBV4-2|TRBJ1-1|-
ASTKGGGSTEAF
>TRBV27|TRBJ1-5|TRBD1
ASSLSGTGSFQPQH
>TRBV5-6|TRBJ1-5|TRBD1
ASSAGQGGIRNQPQH
>TRBV29-1|TRBJ2-7|TRBD1
SVSHRGIGYEQY
>TRBV6-6|TRBJ1-3|-
ASSYSTLRANTIY
>TRBV12-3/TRBV12-4|TRBJ1-3|-
ASRVQGGNTIY
>TRBV2|TRBJ1-2|-
ASSEALRGTFGRDGYT
>TRBV19|TRBJ1-1|TRBD1
ASSRQGLNTEAF
>TRBV27|TRBJ1-3|-
ASSSQGSGNTIY
>TRBV10-3|TRBJ2-7|TRBD1
AISHTKQGAQDEQY
>TRBV6-1|TRBJ2-4|TRBD2
ASSDGLAENIQY
>TRBV6-1|TRBJ2-1|-
ASSEWGNEQF
>TRBV4-2|TRBJ1-2|-
ASSLQPAGEGYT
>TRBV7-9|TRBJ2-7|-
ASSLPGPPYEQY
>TRBV28|TRBJ1-2|-
ASSFLYGYT
>TRBV5-1|TRBJ1-2|-
ASSLAGDGYT
>TRBV4-2|TRBJ2-1|TRBD2
ASSLRGTSGGENEQF
>TRBV19|TRBJ2-3|-
ASIMGNTQY
>TRBV7-9|TRBJ2-3|TRBD2
ASSLALAGRTDTQY
>TRBV28|TRBJ1-2|TRBD1
ASEDRGGYGYT
>TRBV20-1|TRBJ1-5|TRBD1
SAGGAGGSQPQH
>TRBV29-1|TRBJ2-2|-
SVGTPNTGELF
>TRBV11-1|TRBJ2-7|-
ASSLGTGFEQY
>TRBV2|TRBJ2-5|-
ASSYGSDPQY
>TRBV5-6|TRBJ1-3|-
ASSLGLSGNTIY
>TRBV4-1|TRBJ2-3|TRBD2
ASSQEGRLAGRTQY
>TRBV15|TRBJ2-5|-
ATSKRDTEETQY
>TRBV9|TRBJ2-3|TRBD2
ASSPTSGGSTDTQY
>TRBV6-5|TRBJ2-1|-
ASSYSSPHNEQF
>TRBV27|TRBJ2-7|TRBD2
ASSSGGINYEQY
>TRBV27|TRBJ1-6|-
ASRLSVESPLH
>TRBV29-1|TRBJ1-6|-
SVVNSPLH
>TRBV11-1|TRBJ2-7|-
ASSPRQSYEQY
>TRBV25-1|TRBJ1-1|-
ASSDFGNTEAF
>TRBV18|TRBJ1-2|-
ASSPDHRYGYT
>TRBV12-3/TRBV12-4|TRBJ2-1|TRBD1
ASSPRGLSEQF
>TRBV9|TRBJ2-7|TRBD2
ASSAGLAGDYEQY
>TRBV29-1|TRBJ1-1|-
SVEARENTEAF
>TRBV10-2|TRBJ2-3|TRBD2
ASSRTSGSTDTQY
>TRBV6-2/TRBV6-3|TRBJ2-1|TRBD2
ASSYLGTGTSGSSEQF
>TRBV27|TRBJ1-6|TRBD1
ASSIRQGRDSPLH
>TRBV5-1|TRBJ1-1|-
ASSLTGPEAF
>TRBV27|TRBJ2-3|-
ASSLFNRAADTQY